These 22 T cell receptor beta chains were sequenced from one sample in a study of T cells in Graves' hyperthyroidism and ophthalmopathy. TCR beta CDR3 region amplification was performed from RNA transcripts. TCR CDR3 regions were first amplified by RT-PCR with HTBI primers. TCRdb called the multiplex PCR reads again in MiXCR, with one record for every CDR3 protein. There are roughly 550,000 distinct CDR3 sequences in the sample; around 15% occur only once, and 29% lies in the top ten. Input material: blood. Every receptor here comes from a woman aged 30 to 39 with Graves' ophthalmopathy.

Ten or more counts support this clonotype. The chain links TRBV6-2 or TRBV6-3 to TRBJ1-5; D unclear. This CDR3 comprises 14 residues. The germline V and J ends were trimmed by 6 bases and 5 bases, with 14 bases remaining between them. The germline V gene encodes CDR1 MNHEY and CDR2 SVGEGT. The CDR3 nucleotides read TGTGCCAGCAGCGACTGGGAATTATATCAGCCCCAGCATTTT. Translation gives CASSDWELYQPQHF.

The table lists this clonotype with a few counts. The chain employs TRBV9 and TRBJ1-2; D remains ambiguous. Germline CDR1 and CDR2: SGDLS and YYNGEE. This CDR3 spans 14 amino acids. Trimming removed 1 base from V and 5 bases from J, with 12 bases in between. The CDR3 coding sequence is TGTGCCAGCAGCGTATCGGACGGACGATATGGCTACACCTTC. Amino acid sequence: CASSVSDGRYGYTF. Filled out from reference TRBV9 and TRBJ1-2, the complete variable domain reads DSGVTQTPKHLITATGQRVTLRCSPRSGDLSVYWYQQSLDQGLQFLIQYYNGEERAKGNILERFSAQQFPDLHSELNLSSLELGDSALYFCASSVSDGRYGYTFGSGTRLTVV.

There are many counts of this clonotype. The chain joins TRBV12-3 or TRBV12-4 to TRBJ1-2, with 9 bases aligning to TRBD1. This CDR3 contains 16 residues. Trimming cost V 1 base and J 3 bases; bases outside gene matches: 6. The CDR3 loop is CASSLGGTGKDYGYTF. CDR3 DNA sequence: TGTGCCAGCAGTTTAGGGGGGACAGGGAAGGACTATGGCTACACCTTC.

This clonotype was counted many times. The chain has TRBV5-1 and TRBJ2-4; 15 nucleotides agree with TRBD2. The J segment lost 3 bases and the V segment lost 4 bases, leaving 8 bases of the junction unmatched. CDR1 is SGHRS, CDR2 YFSETQ, per germline. The CDR3 has 18 amino acids. The DNA of the CDR3 is TGCGCCAGCAGCATGGGACTAGCGGGAGGAACTATCAAAAACATTCAGTACTTC. Amino acid sequence: CASSMGLAGGTIKNIQYF.

The J gene is TRBJ2-1, the V gene TRBV20-1, with D perhaps assigned TRBD1 or TRBD2 (5 bases each). Per germline, CDR1 DFQATT and CDR2 SNEGSKA (reference sequence). V lost 1 base to trimming and J lost 0 bases, with 16 bases between them. The CDR3 is 17 residues long. The CDR3: CSARGSGPKSSYNEQFF. CDR3 sequence (DNA): TGCAGTGCTAGAGGCTCGGGACCAAAGAGCTCCTACAATGAGCAGTTCTTC.

The chain combines TRBV6-2 or TRBV6-3 with TRBJ1-5; TRBD1 aligns across 7 bases. V shed 2 bases and J 5 bases; nucleotides not matched to a gene: 3. Germline CDR1 reads MNHEY; CDR2 reads SVGEGT. The CDR3 is made up of 14 amino acids. The CDR3 region has the DNA TGTGCCAGCAGTTACGCAGACAGGGATCAGCCCCAGCATTTT. Protein sequence: CASSYADRDQPQHF.

This clonotype has a count of ten or more. The V call is TRBV28, the J call TRBJ2-3; 11 nucleotides agree with TRBD2. This CDR3 is built from 18 residues. Per the germline V gene, CDR1 is MDHEN and CDR2 is SYDVKM. The ends lost 5 bases at V and 5 bases at J; junction bases unmatched: 15. The CDR3 nucleotides are TGTGCCAGCAGTCCCCGCAATAGCGGGAGGGATTTGGGAGATACGCAGTATTTT. Protein product: CASSPRNSGRDLGDTQYF.

This chain links TRBV28 with TRBJ1-6; no reliable D call. Trimming left V 6 bases short and J 11 bases short, with 14 bases between. Germline values: CDR1 MDHEN, CDR2 SYDVKM. The CDR3 is made up of 13 amino acids. The CDR3 protein is CASRTPPTTPLHF. The CDR3 DNA follows: TGTGCCAGCAGGACCCCCCCTACCACACCCCTCCACTTT.

This clonotype was recorded many times. The genes are TRBV30 and TRBJ1-6; D unresolved. Germline CDR1 is GTSNPN and CDR2 is SVGIG (reference sequence). CDR3 length: 13 amino acids. Trimming shortened V by 4 bases and J by 8 bases, and 12 bases separated the two germline ends. The CDR3 here is CAWNPSVHSPLHF. The DNA for the CDR3 is TGTGCCTGGAACCCCTCGGTGCATTCACCCCTCCACTTT.

The CDR3 nucleotides are TGTGCCAGCAGTTACGCACTAGCGGGAGGATGGAATGAGCAGTTCTTC. It yields the protein CASSYALAGGWNEQFF. The rearrangement links TRBV6-2 or TRBV6-3 to TRBJ2-1; 12 bases agree with TRBD2. This CDR3 is 16 amino acids long. The V segment lost 2 bases and the J segment 7 bases; nucleotides outside the gene matches: 6. Germline lookup yields CDR1 MNHEY and CDR2 SVGEGT.

This clonotype was seen at least ten times. The chain combines TRBV6-1 with TRBJ2-1; TRBD2 matches at 8 bases. CDR3 size: 14 residues. After removal of 7 bases from V and 5 bases from J, the junction contained 7 bases not matched to a gene. The germline gives CDR1 MNHNS, CDR2 SASEGT. The DNA for the CDR3 is TGTGCCAGCAATTCGGGACTAGGGAACAATGAGCAGTTCTTC. Protein product: CASNSGLGNNEQFF.

The rearrangement links TRBV19 to TRBJ2-5; TRBD1 is a possible D gene (6 bases). This CDR3 spans 16 amino acids. V lost 3 bases, J lost 4 bases, and 18 bases lay in between. Per germline, CDR1 LNHDA and CDR2 SQIVND (reference sequence). CDR3 nucleotides: TGTGCCAGTAGTATTTGGGGCACAACAGGGAGAGAGACCCAGTACTTC. Protein product: CASSIWGTTGRETQYF.

This clonotype has a count of ten or more. V gene TRBV5-1 combines with J gene TRBJ2-5, with no clear D. Between the trimmed V and J ends, which lost 0 bases and 5 bases, there was a span of 11 bases. Germline CDR1 is SGHRS and CDR2 is YFSETQ. There are 14 residues in the CDR3. The CDR3 sequence: CASSLAEMVETQYF. Written as DNA, the CDR3 is TGCGCCAGCAGCTTGGCCGAAATGGTGGAGACCCAGTACTTC.

The V and J genes are TRBV20-1 and TRBJ1-3, with no clear D. V lost 1 base and J lost 4, with 8 bases in between. Germline V gene data show CDR1 as DFQATT and CDR2 as SNEGSKA (reference sequence). The CDR3 has 13 amino acids. DNA of the CDR3: TGCAGTGCTAGAGTCCCCTGGGGAAACACCATATATTTT. Translation gives CSARVPWGNTIYF.

The rearrangement joins TRBV30 to TRBJ2-7, with 7 bases fitting TRBD2. V was pared by 1 base and J by 0 bases, with 3 bases of the junction left unmatched. The germline V gene has CDR1 GTSNPN and CDR2 SVGIG (reference sequence). The CDR3 has 14 residues. This CDR3 reads CAWSGPSGSYEQYF. CDR3 nucleotides: TGTGCCTGGAGTGGTCCTAGCGGCTCCTACGAGCAGTACTTC.

In this sample, this clonotype turned up many times. The J gene is TRBJ2-7, the V gene TRBV28, with D perhaps matching TRBD1 or TRBD2 (5 bases each). This CDR3 has 14 amino acids. The germline gives CDR1 MDHEN, CDR2 SYDVKM. Deletions cut 4 bases from V and 0 bases from J, with 10 bases between. DNA for the CDR3: TGTGCCAGCAGTTCGGGGCCCACCTCCTACGAGCAGTACTTC. It translates to CASSSGPTSYEQYF.

This clonotype was seen repeatedly, ten times or more. V and J are TRBV29-1 and TRBJ1-5, with D tentatively TRBD1 (5 bases). The CDR3 extends over 13 amino acids. Germline V gene data show CDR1 as SQVTM and CDR2 as ANQGSEA. V lost 4 bases and J 2 bases, leaving 9 bases between the germline ends. The CDR3 DNA follows: TGCAGCGTTGGGGGCTCGGGCAATCAGCCCCAGCATTTT. Translated: CSVGGSGNQPQHF. The whole variable domain, filled in from reference TRBV29-1 and TRBJ1-5, reads SAVISQKPSRDICQRGTSLTIQCQVDSQVTMMFWYRQQPGQSLTLIATANQGSEATYESGFVIDKFPISRPNLTFSTLTVSNMSPEDSSIYLCSVGGSGNQPQHFGDGTRLSIL.

This clonotype was found many times. The chain joins TRBV20-1 to TRBJ2-7, with D unclear. CDR1 is DFQATT and CDR2 is SNEGSKA in the germline V gene (reference sequence). This CDR3 has 13 amino acids. Trimming took 3 bases from V and 0 from J, leaving 9 bases between them. The CDR3 coding sequence is TGCAGTGCTAGGGCAGTGAGCTCCTACGAGCAGTACTTC. It yields the protein CSARAVSSYEQYF.

This clonotype was recorded at least ten times. The CDR3: CSVVEGFISSYEQYF. DNA for the CDR3: TGCAGCGTTGTTGAAGGGTTCATTAGCTCCTACGAGCAGTACTTC. V and J are TRBV29-1 and TRBJ2-7; no clear D gene. V lost 4 bases to trimming and J lost 0 bases, with 16 bases between them. CDR1 is SQVTM and CDR2 is ANQGSEA in the germline V gene. The CDR3 totals 15 residues.

About this clonotype: A much larger clone lies a single base off, so this may be a read error. As the CDR3 is not closed by the conserved phenylalanine or tryptophan, this likely results from a read error. This rearrangement joins TRBV24-1 to TRBJ1-2, with 7 bases fitting TRBD1. The CDR3 is 13 residues long. Germline loops: CDR1 KGHDR, CDR2 SFDVKD. The V segment lost 10 bases and the J segment 8 bases; nucleotides outside the gene matches: 12. The CDR3 nucleotides read TGTGCCACTCAAAGACAGGGATTGGAGGGCTACACCCTC. It codes for CATQRQGLEGYTL.

In this sample, this clonotype turned up many times. The chain carries TRBV12-3 or TRBV12-4 and TRBJ2-7; TRBD2 might be the D (5 bases). The V and J ends lost 4 bases and 2 bases respectively, with 15 bases between them. The length of the CDR3 is 15 residues. The CDR3 nucleotides are TGTGCCAGCAGTTCGACCGGACCGGGAACCTACGAGCAGTACTTC. It yields the protein CASSSTGPGTYEQYF.

The chain carries TRBV7-9 and TRBJ2-7, with D perhaps TRBD2 (6 bases). V lost 8 bases to trimming and J lost 7 bases, with 12 bases between them. CDR3 size: 11 residues. Germline CDR1 is SEHNR and CDR2 is FQNEAQ (reference sequence). The CDR3: CASGAGREQYF. CDR3 coding DNA: TGTGCCAGCGGGGCAGGGAGGGAGCAGTACTTC.